The 8 T cell receptor beta chains listed next were all sequenced from one sample in a study of shared clonotypes between healthy human individuals. Profiled with immunoSEQ multiplex PCR; TCRdb holds only in-frame clones, not every one. In the table there are approximately 710,000 clones, around 91% of which are singletons. Sample: memory CD8+ T cells from PBMCs. The subset was: CD45RO+ cells pooled with CCR7-negative TemRA cells. The receptors shown here come from a man aged 18 to 30 in good health. Some clones in this sample may be carry-over from other donors' samples.

This clone was recorded only once. The J gene is TRBJ2-7, the V gene TRBV6-1; D gene unclear. Germline V gene sequence: CDR1 MNHNS, CDR2 SASEGT. The CDR3 has 14 amino acids. V dropped 6 bases and J dropped 2 bases, with 14 bases sitting between them. In DNA form, the CDR3 reads TGTGCCAGCAGGGGGAAGGGCGTCACCTACGAGCAGTACTTC. Translating it yields CASRGKGVTYEQYF.

This clone was seen only once. The genes are TRBV7-9 and TRBJ2-3, with a tentative D call TRBD2 (6 bases). The V gene's germline CDR1 is SEHNR and CDR2 FQNEAQ (reference sequence). The CDR3 runs 16 residues. V was shortened by 8 bases and J by 0 bases, with 18 bases between the two germline ends. CDR3 loop: CASFDPYGTSTDTQYF. The CDR3 nucleotides are TGTGCCAGCTTCGACCCCTACGGGACTAGCACAGATACGCAGTATTTT.

This chain joins TRBV9 and TRBJ2-7; no definite D call. Looked up from germline, CDR1 is SGDLS and CDR2 is YYNGEE. The CDR3 length is 13 residues. Trimming took 4 bases from V and 4 from J, leaving 12 bases between them. The CDR3 here is CASSPSAHYEQYF. CDR3 sequence (DNA): TGTGCCAGCAGCCCGAGTGCCCATTACGAGCAGTACTTC.

The V gene is TRBV10-3, the J gene TRBJ1-2, with D possibly matching TRBD1 (6 bases). Trimming left V 7 bases short and J 4 bases short, with 13 bases between. The germline V gene has CDR1 ENHRY and CDR2 SYGVKD. This CDR3 spans 13 amino acids. The CDR3 reads CAINAGGAYGYTF. In DNA form, the CDR3 reads TGTGCCATCAACGCGGGGGGGGCCTATGGCTACACCTTC.

The gene calls are TRBV10-3 and TRBJ2-7; 7 bases align to TRBD1. The CDR3 consists of 13 residues. Germline CDR1 reads ENHRY; CDR2 reads SYGVKD. V lost 6 bases and J lost 0; bases outside the gene matches: 2. In DNA, the CDR3 is TGTGCCATCAGAGGGGACAGCTCCTACGAGCAGTACTTC. This codes for CAIRGDSSYEQYF.

The chain carries TRBV7-9 and TRBJ2-7; D unclear. Germline V CDR1 and CDR2: SEHNR, FQNEAQ (reference sequence). The CDR3 is made up of 12 amino acids. Trimming cost V 1 base and J 7 bases, with 8 bases left between them. The CDR3 is CASSLDDPEQYF. As DNA, the CDR3 is TGTGCCAGCAGCTTAGACGATCCGGAGCAGTACTTC.

The J gene is TRBJ2-1, the V gene TRBV5-6, with 8 bases aligning to TRBD2. Germline V CDR1 and CDR2: SGHDT, YYEEEE. The CDR3 spans 12 residues. Trimming cost V 4 bases and J 13 bases; bases outside gene matches: 7. CDR3 DNA: TGTGCCAGCAGCGCACTAGCGGTAGAACAGTTCTTC. Amino acid sequence: CASSALAVEQFF.

The chain couples TRBV7-9 to TRBJ2-1, with 8 bases aligning to TRBD1. The V segment lost 7 bases and the J segment 6 bases; nucleotides outside the gene matches: 8. Germline-derived CDR1 and CDR2 are SEHNR and FQNEAQ (reference sequence). The CDR3 loop spans 14 amino acids. CDR3: CASKIQGEINEQFF. The CDR3 bases are TGTGCCAGCAAGATACAGGGGGAAATCAATGAGCAGTTCTTC.